Following are 3 T cell receptor beta chains from one sample sequenced in a study of cytomegalovirus exposure and HLA in healthy donors. PCR primers comprised 60 Vbeta and 13 Jbeta primers. Data came from immunoSEQ multiplex PCR; TCRdb stores just in-frame clones and leaves some out. The repertoire holds about 150,000 clones, with over 65% as singletons. Sequencing was done on a sample of PBMCs. The origin of the receptors is a woman younger than 45 in good health and CMV-seropositive.

Concerning this clone: At the DNA level, this CDR3 is encoded by other sequences in the same sample as well. The chain couples TRBV9 to TRBJ2-5; 9 nucleotides match TRBD2. Germline loops: CDR1 SGDLS, CDR2 YYNGEE. J gave up 3 bases and V 0 bases, and 9 bases lay outside the gene matches. This CDR3 spans 17 amino acids. The CDR3 spells CASSVAVTSGLEETQYF. Written as DNA, the CDR3 is TGTGCCAGCAGCGTAGCCGTAACTAGCGGGCTTGAAGAGACCCAGTACTTC.

The chain employs TRBV7-9 and TRBJ1-3; D gene uncertain. The CDR3 length is 14 residues. The V end lost 2 bases, the J end lost 3 bases, and 8 bases lay between the germline ends. Germline V gene lookup returns CDR1 SEHNR and CDR2 FQNEAQ (reference sequence). The CDR3 sequence: CASSLSSGGNTIYF. In DNA form, the CDR3 reads TGTGCCAGCAGCTTAAGCAGCGGTGGAAACACCATATATTTT.

The CDR3 here is CAWTNYNEQFF. The CDR3 nucleotides are TGTGCCTGGACTAACTACAATGAGCAGTTCTTC. The chain is built from TRBV30 and TRBJ2-1; D is ambiguous. Germline CDR1 and CDR2: GTSNPN and SVGIG (reference sequence). The CDR3 sequence is 11 residues long. V dropped 4 bases and J dropped 3 bases, with 4 bases sitting between them. Combining the CDR3 with reference TRBV30 and TRBJ2-1 gives the whole variable domain SQTIHQWPATLVQPVGSPLSLECTVEGTSNPNLYWYRQAAGRGLQLLFYSVGIGQISSEVPQNLSASRPQDRQFILSSKKLLLSDSGFYLCAWTNYNEQFFGPGTRLTVL.